This T cell receptor (beta chain) was recorded in a study of blood T cell repertoires in COVID-19. Study as a whole: Acute-phase and convalescent COVID-19 samples originated in the United States, Italy and Spain. PBMCs, B-cell-depleted T cells, or T cells provided the cDNA or gDNA that made up the material.

Authors' analysis steps: Amplification with reference gene primers provided the estimates of nucleated cell counts. TCRdb's table, derived via immunoSEQ multiplex PCR, lists solely in-frame clones and lacks some. The V and J calls and the clone size are those of that table, but D and trimming were determined from the DNA. The sample has some 180,000 clones, over 75% seen once; the top ten hold approximately 0.5%. V lost 7 bases and J 2 bases, leaving 11 bases between the germline ends. Per germline, CDR1 SNHLY and CDR2 FYNNEI. The CDR3 consists of 13 residues. The sequenced material came from peripheral blood. The sequence came from a man aged 50 or older with acute or convalescent COVID-19. The chain carries TRBV2 and TRBJ2-5, with D possibly being TRBD1 (6 bases). CDR3 amino acids: CASNPTGQETQYF. The CDR3 DNA reads as TGTGCCAGCAACCCGACAGGACAAGAGACCCAGTACTTC.